This is a list of T cell receptor beta chains from one sample in a study of blood T cell repertoires in COVID-19. Sequencing used immunoSEQ multiplex PCR; TCRdb keeps in-frame clones, though not all of them. Among 250,000 to 350,000 clones listed, around 90% were seen once. What was sequenced was peripheral blood. Receptors were obtained from a woman younger than 45 with COVID-19, enrolled during active disease. CDR3s include the opening cysteine and the closing phenylalanine or tryptophan. D genes are given only for firm matches. The size entry is marked missing in some rows and otherwise reads once, few, many or a size class.

once,TRBJ2-1,TRBV10-1,TRBD1,CASSGGTGGRNEQFF,TGCGCCAGCAGCGGCGGGACAGGGGGAAGAAATGAGCAGTTCTTC
NA,TRBJ1-4,TRBV19,TRBD1,CASIDSGTGNEKLFF,TGTGCCAGTATCGACTCCGGGACAGGGAACGAAAAACTGTTTTTT
NA,TRBJ1-2,TRBV4-1,NA,CASSQGRMNNGYTF,TGCGCCAGCAGCCAAGGGAGGATGAATAATGGCTACACCTTC
NA,TRBJ2-1,TRBV5-8,TRBD1,CASINTGTGVYNEQFF,TGTGCCAGCATCAATACCGGTACAGGGGTTTACAATGAGCAGTTCTTC
NA,TRBJ2-7,TRBV11-2,TRBD2,CASSLDSGTPYEQYF,TGTGCCAGCAGCTTAGATAGCGGGACCCCCTACGAGCAGTACTTC
few,TRBJ2-1,TRBV2,TRBD2,CASSDFLAGGNDEQFF,TGTGCCAGCAGTGACTTCCTAGCGGGAGGTAATGATGAGCAGTTCTTC
NA,TRBJ1-5,TRBV10-3,NA,CAISRDKYSNQPQHF,TGTGCCATCAGCCGGGACAAGTATAGCAATCAGCCCCAGCATTTT
NA,TRBJ1-1,TRBV10-3,NA,CAISDEAANTEAFF,TGTGCCATCAGTGACGAGGCAGCGAACACTGAAGCTTTCTTT
NA,TRBJ2-7,TRBV5-4,NA,CASSLGGTGGYEQYF,TGTGCCAGCAGCCTGGGGGGGACAGGAGGCTACGAGCAGTACTTC
NA,TRBJ2-1,TRBV6-2/TRBV6-3,TRBD2,CASSQPASGSHNEQFF,TGTGCCAGCAGTCAGCCGGCTAGCGGGAGCCACAATGAGCAGTTCTTC
NA,TRBJ2-5,TRBV28,NA,CASSFIADQETQYF,TGTGCCAGCAGTTTTATAGCTGACCAAGAGACCCAGTACTTC
once,TRBJ1-5,TRBV7-2,NA,CASSLDLWGRSAQPQHF,TGTGCCAGCAGCTTAGACCTGTGGGGGCGAAGTGCTCAGCCCCAGCATTTT
NA,TRBJ2-1,TRBV7-3,NA,CASSPVPSSYNEQFF,TGTGCCAGCAGCCCCGTCCCGAGCTCCTACAATGAGCAGTTCTTC
NA,TRBJ1-5,TRBV5-1,TRBD1,CASSRTGDQPQHF,TGCGCCAGCAGCCGGACAGGGGATCAGCCCCAGCATTTT
NA,TRBJ2-7,TRBV28,NA,CASRRGTPHEQYF,TGTGCCAGCAGAAGGGGGACACCTCACGAGCAGTACTTC
NA,TRBJ2-3,TRBV6-5,TRBD1,CASSPGTGGRDTQYF,TGTGCCAGCAGTCCCGGGACAGGGGGTAGGGATACGCAGTATTTT
NA,TRBJ2-7,TRBV7-2,TRBD2,CASSFLAGVSYEQYF,TGTGCCAGCAGCTTTCTAGCGGGAGTTTCCTACGAGCAGTACTTC
NA,TRBJ1-1,TRBV7-6,TRBD1,CASSLAPGGNTEAFF,TGTGCCAGCAGCTTAGCTCCAGGGGGGAACACTGAAGCTTTCTTT
few,TRBJ1-2,TRBV5-8,NA,CASSLRTRGGYTF,TGTGCCAGCAGCTTGAGGACTAGGGGCGGCTACACCTTC
NA,TRBJ1-4,TRBV12-3/TRBV12-4,NA,CASSGEEREKLFF,TGTGCCAGCAGTGGGGAGGAGAGAGAAAAACTGTTTTTT
NA,TRBJ1-5,TRBV19,NA,CASTLGVQPQHF,TGTGCCAGTACCCTCGGGGTTCAGCCCCAGCATTTT
NA,TRBJ2-3,TRBV29-1,NA,CSVLGGLKTDTQYF,TGCAGCGTTCTTGGAGGGTTGAAAACAGATACGCAGTATTTT
NA,TRBJ2-5,TRBV18,NA,CASSPRVAAGETQYF,TGTGCCAGCTCACCACGGGTGGCCGCCGGGGAGACCCAGTACTTC
NA,TRBJ2-1,TRBV15,TRBD1,CATAGQGKGDEQFF,TGTGCCACCGCCGGACAGGGGAAGGGCGATGAGCAGTTCTTC